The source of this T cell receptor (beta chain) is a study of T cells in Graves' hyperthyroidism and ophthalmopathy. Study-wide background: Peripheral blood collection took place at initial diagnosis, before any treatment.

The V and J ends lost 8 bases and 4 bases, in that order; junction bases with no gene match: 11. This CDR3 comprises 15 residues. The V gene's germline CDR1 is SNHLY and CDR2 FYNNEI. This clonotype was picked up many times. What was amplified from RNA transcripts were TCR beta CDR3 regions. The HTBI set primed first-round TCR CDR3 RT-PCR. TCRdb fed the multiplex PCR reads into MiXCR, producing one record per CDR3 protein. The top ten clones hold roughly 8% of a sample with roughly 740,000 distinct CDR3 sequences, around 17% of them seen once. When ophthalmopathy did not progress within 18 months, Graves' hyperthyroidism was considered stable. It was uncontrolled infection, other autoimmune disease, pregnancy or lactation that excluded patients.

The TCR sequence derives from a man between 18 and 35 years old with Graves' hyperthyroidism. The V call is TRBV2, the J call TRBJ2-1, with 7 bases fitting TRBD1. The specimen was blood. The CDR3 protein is CASQTEQGVYNEQFF. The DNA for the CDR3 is TGTGCCAGCCAAACGGAGCAGGGGGTATACAATGAGCAGTTCTTC.